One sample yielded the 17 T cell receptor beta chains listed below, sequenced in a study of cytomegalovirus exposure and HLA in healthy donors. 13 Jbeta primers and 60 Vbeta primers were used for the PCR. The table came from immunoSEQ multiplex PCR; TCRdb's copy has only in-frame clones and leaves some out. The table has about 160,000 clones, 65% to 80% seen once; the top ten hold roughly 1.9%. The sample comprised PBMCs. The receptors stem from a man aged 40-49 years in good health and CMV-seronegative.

CDR3 amino acids: CASSLFGFNSGANVLTF. CDR3 bases: TGTGCCAGCAGCTTGTTCGGGTTTAATTCTGGGGCCAACGTCCTGACTTTC. The V call is TRBV7-2, the J call TRBJ2-6, with D uncertain. The V end was cut by 3 bases, the J end by 1 base, with 13 bases between. The CDR3 length is 17 residues. CDR1 and CDR2 from the germline V gene are SGHTA and FQGNSA.

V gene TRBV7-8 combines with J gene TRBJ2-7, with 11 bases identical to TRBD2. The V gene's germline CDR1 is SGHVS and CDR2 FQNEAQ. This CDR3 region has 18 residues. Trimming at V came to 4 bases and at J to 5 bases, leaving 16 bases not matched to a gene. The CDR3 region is CASSSDSTIAGGPHEQYF. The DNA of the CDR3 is TGTGCCAGCAGCTCCGACTCGACCATAGCGGGAGGGCCTCACGAGCAGTACTTC. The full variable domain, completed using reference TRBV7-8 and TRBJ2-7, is GAGVSQSPRYKVAKRGQDVALRCDPISGHVSLFWYQQALGQGPEFLTYFQNEAQLDKSGLPSDRFFAERPEGSVSTLKIQRTQQEDSAVYLCASSSDSTIAGGPHEQYFGPGTRLTVT.

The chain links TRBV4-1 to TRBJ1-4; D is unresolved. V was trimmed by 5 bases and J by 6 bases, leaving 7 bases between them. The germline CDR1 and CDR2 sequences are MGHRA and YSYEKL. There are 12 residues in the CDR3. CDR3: CASSSPYEKLFF. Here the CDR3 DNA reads TGCGCCAGCAGCTCCCCCTATGAAAAACTGTTTTTT.

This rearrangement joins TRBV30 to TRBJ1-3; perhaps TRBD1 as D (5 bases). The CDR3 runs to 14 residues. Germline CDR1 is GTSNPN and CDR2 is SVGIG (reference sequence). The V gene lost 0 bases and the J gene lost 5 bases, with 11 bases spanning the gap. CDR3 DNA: TGTGCCTGGAGTGTGGAGGGGACTCGAAACACCATATATTTT. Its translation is CAWSVEGTRNTIYF.

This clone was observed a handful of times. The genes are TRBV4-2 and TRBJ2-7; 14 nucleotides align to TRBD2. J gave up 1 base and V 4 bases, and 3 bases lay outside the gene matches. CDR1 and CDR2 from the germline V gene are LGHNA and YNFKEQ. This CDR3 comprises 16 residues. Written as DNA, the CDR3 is TGTGCCAGCAGCCCTGGACTAGCGGGAGGTTCCTACGAGCAGTACTTC. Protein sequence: CASSPGLAGGSYEQYF.

For the CDR3, the DNA is TGTGCCAGCAGTCCCGACAGACAGCAAGAGACCCAGTACTTC. Translation: CASSPDRQQETQYF. The rearrangement links TRBV2 to TRBJ2-5, with D tentatively TRBD1 (5 bases). The CDR3 consists of 14 residues. V gave up 5 bases and J gave up 2 bases, with 12 bases separating them. Germline V gene lookup returns CDR1 SNHLY and CDR2 FYNNEI.

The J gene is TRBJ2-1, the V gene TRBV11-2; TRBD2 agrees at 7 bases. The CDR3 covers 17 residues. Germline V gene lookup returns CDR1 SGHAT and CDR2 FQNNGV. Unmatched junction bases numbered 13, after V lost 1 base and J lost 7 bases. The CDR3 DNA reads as TGTGCCAGCAGCTTAGGTCAACCGGGACTACCGACGAATGAGCAGTTCTTC. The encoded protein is CASSLGQPGLPTNEQFF.

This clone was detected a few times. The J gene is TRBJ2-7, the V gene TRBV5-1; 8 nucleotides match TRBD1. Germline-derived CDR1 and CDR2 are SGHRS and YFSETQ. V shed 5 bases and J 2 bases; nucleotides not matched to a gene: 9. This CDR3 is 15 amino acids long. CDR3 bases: TGCGCCAGCAGGGCGGAGAGGACAGGGACCTACGAGCAGTACTTC. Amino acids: CASRAERTGTYEQYF.

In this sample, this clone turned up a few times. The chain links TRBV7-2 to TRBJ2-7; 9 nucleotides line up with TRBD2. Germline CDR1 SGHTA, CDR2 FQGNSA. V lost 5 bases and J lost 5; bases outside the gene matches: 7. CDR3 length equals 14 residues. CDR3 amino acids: CASSPRTSADEQYF. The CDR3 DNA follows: TGTGCCAGCAGCCCACGGACTAGCGCCGACGAGCAGTACTTC.

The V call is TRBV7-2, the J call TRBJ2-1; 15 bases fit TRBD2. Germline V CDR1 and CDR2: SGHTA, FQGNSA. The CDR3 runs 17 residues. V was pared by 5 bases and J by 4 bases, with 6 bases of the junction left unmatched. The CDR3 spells CASSKGLAGGGYNEQFF. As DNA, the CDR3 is TGTGCCAGCAGCAAAGGACTAGCGGGAGGGGGTTACAATGAGCAGTTCTTC.

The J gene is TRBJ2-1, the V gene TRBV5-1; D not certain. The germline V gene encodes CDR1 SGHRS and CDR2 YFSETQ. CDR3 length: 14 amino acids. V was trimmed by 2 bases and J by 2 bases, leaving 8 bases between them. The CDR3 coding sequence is TGCGCCAGCAGCTTCCCAGAACCCTACAATGAGCAGTTCTTC. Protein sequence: CASSFPEPYNEQFF.

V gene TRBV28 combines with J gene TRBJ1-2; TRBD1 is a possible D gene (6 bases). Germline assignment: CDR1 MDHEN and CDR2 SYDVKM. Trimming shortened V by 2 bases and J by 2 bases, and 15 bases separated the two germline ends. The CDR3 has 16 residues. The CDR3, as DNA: TGTGCCAGCAGTTTAGGAACCAGAGGGACAAACTATGGCTACACCTTC. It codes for CASSLGTRGTNYGYTF.

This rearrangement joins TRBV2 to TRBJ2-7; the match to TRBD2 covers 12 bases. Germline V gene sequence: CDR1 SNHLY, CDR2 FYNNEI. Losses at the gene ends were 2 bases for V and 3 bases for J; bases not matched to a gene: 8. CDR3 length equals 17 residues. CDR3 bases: TGTGCCAGCAGTGAACCCCAGACTAGCGGGAGTATCTACGAGCAGTACTTC. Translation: CASSEPQTSGSIYEQYF.

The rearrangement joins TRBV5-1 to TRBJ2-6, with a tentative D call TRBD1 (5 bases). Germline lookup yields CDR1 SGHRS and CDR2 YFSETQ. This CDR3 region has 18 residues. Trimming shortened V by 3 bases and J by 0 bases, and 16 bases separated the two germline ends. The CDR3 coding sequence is TGCGCCAGCAGCTATGGGTCTGGGGCTAGCTCTGGGGCCAACGTCCTGACTTTC. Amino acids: CASSYGSGASSGANVLTF.

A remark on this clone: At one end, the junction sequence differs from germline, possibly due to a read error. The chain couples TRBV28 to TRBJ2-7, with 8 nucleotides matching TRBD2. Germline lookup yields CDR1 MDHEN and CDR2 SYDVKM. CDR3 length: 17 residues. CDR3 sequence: CASSLFPASGRFYERYF. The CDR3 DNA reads TGTGCCAGCAGTTTATTCCCCGCTAGCGGGCGATTCTACGAGCGGTACTTC.

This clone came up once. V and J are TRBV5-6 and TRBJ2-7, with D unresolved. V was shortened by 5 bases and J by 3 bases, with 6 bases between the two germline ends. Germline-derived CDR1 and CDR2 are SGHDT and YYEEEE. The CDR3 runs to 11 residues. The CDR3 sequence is CASSYIYEQYF. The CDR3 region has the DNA TGTGCCAGCAGTTATATCTACGAGCAGTACTTC.

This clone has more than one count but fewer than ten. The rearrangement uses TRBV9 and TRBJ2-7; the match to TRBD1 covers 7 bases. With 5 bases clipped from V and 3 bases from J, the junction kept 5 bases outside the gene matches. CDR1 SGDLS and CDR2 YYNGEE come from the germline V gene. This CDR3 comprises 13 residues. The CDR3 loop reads CASSGTGDYEQYF. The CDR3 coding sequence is TGTGCCAGCAGTGGAACAGGGGACTACGAGCAGTACTTC.